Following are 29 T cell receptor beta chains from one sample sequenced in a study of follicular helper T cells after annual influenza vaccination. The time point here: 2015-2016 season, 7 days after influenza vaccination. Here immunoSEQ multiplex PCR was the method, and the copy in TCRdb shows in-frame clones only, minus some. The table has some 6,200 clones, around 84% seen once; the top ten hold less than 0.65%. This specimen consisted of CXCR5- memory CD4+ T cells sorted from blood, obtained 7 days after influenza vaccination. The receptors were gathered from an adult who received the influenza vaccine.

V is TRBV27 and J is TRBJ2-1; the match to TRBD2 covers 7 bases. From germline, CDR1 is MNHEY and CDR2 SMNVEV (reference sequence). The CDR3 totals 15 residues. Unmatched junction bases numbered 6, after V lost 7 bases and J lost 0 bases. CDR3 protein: CASIRTRSSYNEQFF. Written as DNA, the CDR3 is TGTGCCAGCATTAGGACTAGGAGCTCCTACAATGAGCAGTTCTTC.

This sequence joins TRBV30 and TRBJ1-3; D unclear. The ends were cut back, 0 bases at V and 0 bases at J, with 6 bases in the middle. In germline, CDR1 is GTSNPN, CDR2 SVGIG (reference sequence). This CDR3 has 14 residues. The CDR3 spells CAWSVWVSGNTIYF. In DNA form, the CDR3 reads TGTGCCTGGAGTGTCTGGGTCTCTGGAAACACCATATATTTT.

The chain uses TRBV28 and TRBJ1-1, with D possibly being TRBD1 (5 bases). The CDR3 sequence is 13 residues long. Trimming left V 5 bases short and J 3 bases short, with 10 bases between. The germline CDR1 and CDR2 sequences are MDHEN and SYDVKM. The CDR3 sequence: CASSGGIYTEAFF. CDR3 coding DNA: TGTGCCAGCAGTGGGGGGATCTACACTGAAGCTTTCTTT. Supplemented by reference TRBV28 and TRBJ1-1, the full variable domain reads DVKVTQSSRYLVKRTGEKVFLECVQDMDHENMFWYRQDPGLGLRLIYFSYDVKMKEKGDIPEGYSVSREKKERFSLILESASTNQTSMYLCASSGGIYTEAFFGQGTRLTVV.

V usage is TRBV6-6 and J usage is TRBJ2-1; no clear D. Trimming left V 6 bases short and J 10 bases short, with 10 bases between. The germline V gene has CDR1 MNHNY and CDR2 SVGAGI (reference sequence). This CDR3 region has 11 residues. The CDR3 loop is CASSLSKEQFF. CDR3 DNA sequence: TGTGCCAGCAGCCTTAGTAAGGAGCAGTTCTTC.

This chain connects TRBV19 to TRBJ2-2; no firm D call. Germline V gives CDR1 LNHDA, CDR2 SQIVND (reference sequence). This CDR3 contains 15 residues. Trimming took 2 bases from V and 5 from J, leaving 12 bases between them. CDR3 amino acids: CASSILVQGTGELFF. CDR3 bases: TGTGCCAGTAGTATACTGGTACAAGGGACCGGGGAGCTGTTTTTT. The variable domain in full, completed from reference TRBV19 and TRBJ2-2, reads DGGITQSPKYLFRKEGQNVTLSCEQNLNHDAMYWYRQDPGQGLRLIYYSQIVNDFQKGDIAEGYSVSREKKESFPLTVTSAQKNPTAFYLCASSILVQGTGELFFGEGSRLTVL.

The CDR3 sequence is CASSLGRGANPNNEQFF. CDR3 nucleotides: TGTGCCAGCAGCTTAGGGAGGGGGGCTAATCCTAACAATGAGCAGTTCTTC. J is TRBJ2-1 and V is TRBV7-9; D could derive from TRBD1 or TRBD2 (6 bases each). This CDR3 spans 17 amino acids. Per germline, CDR1 SEHNR and CDR2 FQNEAQ (reference sequence). V was clipped by 1 base and J by 5 bases, with 18 bases between them.

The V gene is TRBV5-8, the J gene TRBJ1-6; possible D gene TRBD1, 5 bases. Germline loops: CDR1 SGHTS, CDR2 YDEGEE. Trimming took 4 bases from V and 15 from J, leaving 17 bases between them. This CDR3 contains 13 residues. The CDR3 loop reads CASSPQSGVRLHF. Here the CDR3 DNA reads TGTGCCAGCAGCCCGCAATCGGGGGTTCGCCTCCACTTT. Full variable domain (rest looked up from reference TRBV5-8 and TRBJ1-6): EAGVTQSPTHLIKTRGQQATLRCSPISGHTSVYWYQQALGLGLQFLLWYDEGEERNRGNFPPRFSGRQFPNYSSELNVNALELEDSALYLCASSPQSGVRLHFGNGTRLTVT.

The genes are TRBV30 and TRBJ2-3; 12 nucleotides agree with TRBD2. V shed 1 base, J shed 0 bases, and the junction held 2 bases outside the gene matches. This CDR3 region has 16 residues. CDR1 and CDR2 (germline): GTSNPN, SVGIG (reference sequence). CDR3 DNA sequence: TGTGCCTGGAGTGAAGGGACTAGCGGGAGCACAGATACGCAGTATTTT. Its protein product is CAWSEGTSGSTDTQYF.

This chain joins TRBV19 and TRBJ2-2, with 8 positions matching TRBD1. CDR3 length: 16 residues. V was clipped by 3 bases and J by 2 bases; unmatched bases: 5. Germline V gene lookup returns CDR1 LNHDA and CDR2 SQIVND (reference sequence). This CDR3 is CASSIGRGLNTGELFF. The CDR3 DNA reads TGTGCCAGTAGTATCGGCAGGGGGCTTAACACCGGGGAGCTGTTTTTT. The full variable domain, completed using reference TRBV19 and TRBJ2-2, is DGGITQSPKYLFRKEGQNVTLSCEQNLNHDAMYWYRQDPGQGLRLIYYSQIVNDFQKGDIAEGYSVSREKKESFPLTVTSAQKNPTAFYLCASSIGRGLNTGELFFGEGSRLTVL.

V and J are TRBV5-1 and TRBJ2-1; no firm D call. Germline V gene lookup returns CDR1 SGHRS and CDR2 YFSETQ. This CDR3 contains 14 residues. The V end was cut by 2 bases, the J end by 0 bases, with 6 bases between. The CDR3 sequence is CASSFSSSYNEQFF. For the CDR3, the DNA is TGCGCCAGCAGCTTCTCGAGCTCCTACAATGAGCAGTTCTTC. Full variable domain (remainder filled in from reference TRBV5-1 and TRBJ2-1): KAGVTQTPRYLIKTRGQQVTLSCSPISGHRSVSWYQQTPGQGLQFLFEYFSETQRNKGNFPGRFSGRQFSNSRSEMNVSTLELGDSALYLCASSFSSSYNEQFFGPGTRLTVL.

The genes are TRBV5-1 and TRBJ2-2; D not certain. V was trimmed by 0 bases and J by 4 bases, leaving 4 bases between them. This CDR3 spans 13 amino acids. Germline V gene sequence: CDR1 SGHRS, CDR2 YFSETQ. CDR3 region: CASSLVLTGELFF. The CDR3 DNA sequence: TGCGCCAGCAGCTTGGTTCTCACCGGGGAGCTGTTTTTT.

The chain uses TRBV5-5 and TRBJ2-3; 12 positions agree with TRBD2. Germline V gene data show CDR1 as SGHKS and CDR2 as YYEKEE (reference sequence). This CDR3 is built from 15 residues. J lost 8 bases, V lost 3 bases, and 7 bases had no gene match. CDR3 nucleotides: TGTGCCAGCAGCTCTAGCGGGGGGGTCCGAGGTACGCAGTATTTT. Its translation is CASSSSGGVRGTQYF. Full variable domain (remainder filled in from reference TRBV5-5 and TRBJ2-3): DAGVTQSPTHLIKTRGQQVTLRCSPISGHKSVSWYQQVLGQGPQFIFQYYEKEERGRGNFPDRFSARQFPNYSSELNVNALLLGDSALYLCASSSSGGVRGTQYFGPGTRLTVL.

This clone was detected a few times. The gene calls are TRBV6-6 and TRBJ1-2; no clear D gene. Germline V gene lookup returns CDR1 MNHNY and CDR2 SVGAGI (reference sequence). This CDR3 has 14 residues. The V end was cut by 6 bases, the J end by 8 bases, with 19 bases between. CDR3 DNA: TGTGCCAGCAGAGAACACGGGCCCCCAGAGGGCTACACCTTC. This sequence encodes CASREHGPPEGYTF.

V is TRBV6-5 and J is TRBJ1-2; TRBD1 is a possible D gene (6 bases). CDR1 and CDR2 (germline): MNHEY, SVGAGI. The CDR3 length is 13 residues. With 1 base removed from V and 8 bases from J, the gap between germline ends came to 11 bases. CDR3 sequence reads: CASSYYQGKGYTF. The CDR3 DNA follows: TGTGCCAGCAGTTACTACCAGGGGAAAGGCTACACCTTC.

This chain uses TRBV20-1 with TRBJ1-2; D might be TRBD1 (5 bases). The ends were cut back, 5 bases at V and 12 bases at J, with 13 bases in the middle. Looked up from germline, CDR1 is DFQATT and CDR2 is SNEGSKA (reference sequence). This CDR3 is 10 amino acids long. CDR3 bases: TGCAGTGCTCTAGGACAAGCTCACACCTTC. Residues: CSALGQAHTF.

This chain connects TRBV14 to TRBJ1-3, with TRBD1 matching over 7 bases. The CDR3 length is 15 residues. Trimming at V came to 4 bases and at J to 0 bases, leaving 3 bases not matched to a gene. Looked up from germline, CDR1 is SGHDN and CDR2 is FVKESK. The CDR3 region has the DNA TGTGCCAGCAGCCCATGGGACAGCTCTGGAAACACCATATATTTT. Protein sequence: CASSPWDSSGNTIYF.

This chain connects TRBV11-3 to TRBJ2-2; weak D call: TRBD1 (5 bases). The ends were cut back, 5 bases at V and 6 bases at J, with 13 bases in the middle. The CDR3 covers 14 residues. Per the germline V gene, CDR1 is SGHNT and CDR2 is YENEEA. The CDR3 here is CASSPVRGSGELFF. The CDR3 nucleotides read TGTGCCAGCAGCCCCGTAAGGGGCTCCGGGGAGCTGTTTTTT.

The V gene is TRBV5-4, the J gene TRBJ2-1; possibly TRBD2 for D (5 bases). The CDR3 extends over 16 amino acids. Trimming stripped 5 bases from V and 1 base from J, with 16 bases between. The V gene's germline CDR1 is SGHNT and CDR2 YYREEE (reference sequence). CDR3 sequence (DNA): TGTGCCAGCAGGGCGGGTCCCGGGGTTTCCTACAATGAGCAGTTCTTC. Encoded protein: CASRAGPGVSYNEQFF.

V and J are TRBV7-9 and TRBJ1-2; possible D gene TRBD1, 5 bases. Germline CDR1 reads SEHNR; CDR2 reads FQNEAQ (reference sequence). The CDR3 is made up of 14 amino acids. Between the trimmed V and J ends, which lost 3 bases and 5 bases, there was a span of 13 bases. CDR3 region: CASSFSGTRYGYTF. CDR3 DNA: TGTGCCAGCAGCTTTTCGGGGACCAGGTATGGCTACACCTTC.

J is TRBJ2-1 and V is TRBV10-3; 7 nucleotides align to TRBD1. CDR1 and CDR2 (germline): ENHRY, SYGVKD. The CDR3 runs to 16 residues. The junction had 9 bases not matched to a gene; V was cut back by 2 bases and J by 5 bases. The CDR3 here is CAISEAQGTRNNEQFF. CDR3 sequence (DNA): TGTGCCATCAGTGAGGCACAGGGGACCCGGAACAATGAGCAGTTCTTC.

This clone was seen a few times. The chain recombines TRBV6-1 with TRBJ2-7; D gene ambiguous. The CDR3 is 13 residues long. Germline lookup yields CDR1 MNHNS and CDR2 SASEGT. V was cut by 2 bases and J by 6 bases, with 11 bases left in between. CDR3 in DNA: TGTGCCAGCAGTGAAACGGGCAGGACCGAGCAGTACTTC. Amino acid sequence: CASSETGRTEQYF.

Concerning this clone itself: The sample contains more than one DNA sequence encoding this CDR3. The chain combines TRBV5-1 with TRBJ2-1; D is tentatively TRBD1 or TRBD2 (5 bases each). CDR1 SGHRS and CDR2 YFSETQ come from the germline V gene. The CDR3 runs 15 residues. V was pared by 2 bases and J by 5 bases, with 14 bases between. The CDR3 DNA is TGCGCCAGCAGCTTAGGGGAGACTACCAACAATGAGCAGTTCTTC. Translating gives CASSLGETTNNEQFF.

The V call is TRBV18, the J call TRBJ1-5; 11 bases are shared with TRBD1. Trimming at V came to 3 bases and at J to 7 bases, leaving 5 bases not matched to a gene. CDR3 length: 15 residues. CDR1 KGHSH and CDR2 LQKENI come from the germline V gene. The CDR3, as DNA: TGTGCCAGCTCACCGGGACAGGGGGGAGGGCAGCCCCAGCATTTT. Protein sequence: CASSPGQGGGQPQHF.

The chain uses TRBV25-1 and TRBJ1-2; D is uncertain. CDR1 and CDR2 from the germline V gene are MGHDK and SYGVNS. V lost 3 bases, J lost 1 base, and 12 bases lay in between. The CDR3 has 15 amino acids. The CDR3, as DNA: TGTGCCAGCAGTGAGACTCGCCGGGATAACTATGGCTACACCTTC. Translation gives CASSETRRDNYGYTF.

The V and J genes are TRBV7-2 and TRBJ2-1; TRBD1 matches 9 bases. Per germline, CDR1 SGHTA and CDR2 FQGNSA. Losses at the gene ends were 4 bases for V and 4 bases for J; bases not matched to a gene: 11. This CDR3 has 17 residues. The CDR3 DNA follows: TGTGCCAGCAGCTCAAGGGCGGGACAGGGATTTTACAATGAGCAGTTCTTC. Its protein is CASSSRAGQGFYNEQFF.

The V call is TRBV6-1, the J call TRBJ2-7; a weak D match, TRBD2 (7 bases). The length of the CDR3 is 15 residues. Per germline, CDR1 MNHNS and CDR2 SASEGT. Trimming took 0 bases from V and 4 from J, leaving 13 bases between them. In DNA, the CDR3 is TGTGCCAGCAGTGAAGCGGCGGGGGCGACTTACGAGCAGTACTTC. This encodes CASSEAAGATYEQYF.

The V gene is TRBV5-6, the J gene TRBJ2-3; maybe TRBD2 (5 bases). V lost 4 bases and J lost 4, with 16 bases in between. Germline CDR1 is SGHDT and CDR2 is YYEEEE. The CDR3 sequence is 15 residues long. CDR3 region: CASSRPTLGADTQYF. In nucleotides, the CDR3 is TGTGCCAGCAGCCGTCCAACGCTCGGGGCAGATACGCAGTATTTT.

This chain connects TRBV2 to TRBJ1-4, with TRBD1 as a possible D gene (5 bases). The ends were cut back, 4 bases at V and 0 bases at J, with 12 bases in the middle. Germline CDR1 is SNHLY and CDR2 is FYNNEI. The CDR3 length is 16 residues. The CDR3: CASSVEGVATNEKLFF. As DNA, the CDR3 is TGTGCCAGCAGTGTTGAAGGGGTTGCAACTAATGAAAAACTGTTTTTT.

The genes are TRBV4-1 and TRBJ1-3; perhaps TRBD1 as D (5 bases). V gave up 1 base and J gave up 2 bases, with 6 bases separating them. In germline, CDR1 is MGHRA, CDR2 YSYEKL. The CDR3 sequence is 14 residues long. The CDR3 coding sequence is TGCGCCAGCAGCCAAGTCAGGGCTGGAAACACCATATATTTT. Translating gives CASSQVRAGNTIYF.